These T cell receptor beta chains were read from a single sample in a study of shared clonotypes between healthy human individuals. Assay used: immunoSEQ multiplex PCR; TCRdb lists only in-frame clones, some missing. The table has about 380,000 clones, roughly 96% seen once. Material: memory CD8+ T cells sorted from blood. The receptors come from a man aged 30 to 45 in good health. Both conserved end residues are trimmed from each CDR3.

CDR3aa: ASSPGGYQPQH; j_gene: TRBJ1-5; v_gene: TRBV6-5
CDR3aa: ASTDQQGASLF; j_gene: TRBJ1-4; v_gene: TRBV6-5
CDR3aa: ASSLAGGRETQY; j_gene: TRBJ2-5; v_gene: TRBV5-4
CDR3aa: ASSVGLSSGEQY; j_gene: TRBJ2-7; v_gene: TRBV9
CDR3aa: ASSPGLAGYEQY; j_gene: TRBJ2-7; v_gene: TRBV7-8
CDR3aa: ASSLVDRSEAF; j_gene: TRBJ1-1; v_gene: TRBV5-1
CDR3aa: ASSLTGNNEQF; j_gene: TRBJ2-1; v_gene: TRBV6-1
CDR3aa: ASSLQGWNEKLF; j_gene: TRBJ1-4; v_gene: TRBV7-9
CDR3aa: ASKSGSSYNEQF; j_gene: TRBJ2-1; v_gene: TRBV27
CDR3aa: SVDPTAGGEQY; j_gene: TRBJ2-7; v_gene: TRBV29-1
CDR3aa: ASSLVARLNGDGYT; j_gene: TRBJ1-2; v_gene: TRBV5-6
CDR3aa: ASSLARRGSGANVLT; j_gene: TRBJ2-6; v_gene: TRBV7-2
CDR3aa: ASRQGASYGYT; j_gene: TRBJ1-2; v_gene: TRBV28
CDR3aa: ASSYWSGGGYT; j_gene: TRBJ1-2; v_gene: TRBV6-5
CDR3aa: ASSPSRGLTNEKLF; j_gene: TRBJ1-4; v_gene: TRBV7-9
CDR3aa: ASSNQRTSGSFQETQY; j_gene: TRBJ2-5; v_gene: TRBV21-1
CDR3aa: AISRTAYEQY; j_gene: TRBJ2-7; v_gene: TRBV10-3
CDR3aa: ASNLRGLNQPQH; j_gene: TRBJ1-5; v_gene: TRBV27
CDR3aa: ASSPQPSGRPH; j_gene: TRBJ2-7; v_gene: TRBV5-4
CDR3aa: AWSLGGSRDTQY; j_gene: TRBJ2-3; v_gene: TRBV30
CDR3aa: ASSHPREGIAKNIQY; j_gene: TRBJ2-4; v_gene: TRBV28
CDR3aa: ASSESGGTEAF; j_gene: TRBJ1-1; v_gene: TRBV10-1
CDR3aa: ASCSRHPESSGNTIY; j_gene: TRBJ1-3; v_gene: TRBV2
CDR3aa: ASSSLPGEQY; j_gene: TRBJ2-7; v_gene: TRBV11-2
CDR3aa: ASGLQGASEPQH; j_gene: TRBJ1-5; v_gene: TRBV27
CDR3aa: ASSFRSGGSATGELF; j_gene: TRBJ2-2; v_gene: TRBV27
CDR3aa: ASSLARATGPTYGYT; j_gene: TRBJ1-2; v_gene: TRBV7-2
CDR3aa: ASSLFSAVGKLF; j_gene: TRBJ1-4; v_gene: TRBV28
CDR3aa: ASSRTSGRYEQY; j_gene: TRBJ2-7; v_gene: TRBV11-2
CDR3aa: AISEGIFEQY; j_gene: TRBJ2-7; v_gene: TRBV10-3
CDR3aa: ASRRTDYNEQF; j_gene: TRBJ2-1; v_gene: TRBV2
CDR3aa: ASSLLGGYTEAF; j_gene: TRBJ1-1; v_gene: TRBV7-2
CDR3aa: ASSLRLATNNEQF; j_gene: TRBJ2-1; v_gene: TRBV7-2
CDR3aa: ASSHQGQGNSPLH; j_gene: TRBJ1-6; v_gene: TRBV6-5
CDR3aa: ASSAGRLYNEQF; j_gene: TRBJ2-1; v_gene: TRBV11-3
CDR3aa: ASQETESQETQY; j_gene: TRBJ2-5; v_gene: TRBV2
CDR3aa: ASRQSGLGGELF; j_gene: TRBJ2-2; v_gene: TRBV28
CDR3aa: ASSETSGRDEQY; j_gene: TRBJ2-7; v_gene: TRBV6-1
CDR3aa: ASTLYNEQF; j_gene: TRBJ2-1; v_gene: TRBV6-5
CDR3aa: ASSREGGNQPQH; j_gene: TRBJ1-5; v_gene: TRBV10-3
CDR3aa: ASSQLAGANEQF; j_gene: TRBJ2-1; v_gene: TRBV4-2
CDR3aa: ASSERGTGELF; j_gene: TRBJ2-2; v_gene: TRBV2
CDR3aa: AIRPAQGGYT; j_gene: TRBJ1-2; v_gene: TRBV10-3
CDR3aa: ASTTTPGTQY; j_gene: TRBJ2-5; v_gene: TRBV2
CDR3aa: ASSLSITDTQY; j_gene: TRBJ2-3; v_gene: TRBV27
CDR3aa: ASNTLAGGGSSTDTQY; j_gene: TRBJ2-3; v_gene: TRBV2
CDR3aa: ASRYSGEGETQY; j_gene: TRBJ2-5; v_gene: TRBV19
CDR3aa: ASSPRGGTDTQY; j_gene: TRBJ2-3; v_gene: TRBV5-1
CDR3aa: ASSLEGREGEQF; j_gene: TRBJ2-1; v_gene: TRBV5-1